Below are 29 T cell receptor beta chains sequenced from a single sample in a study of blood T cells in healthy people across ages. A second PCR of roughly 7 to 11 cycles used a sample-barcoded 5' primer and a J-beta primer mix. TCRdb recomputed calls from the 5' RACE reads with MiXCR, one row per CDR3 protein. The table includes roughly 1,800,000 distinct CDR3 sequences, 49% detected once. Sequencing was done on a sample of blood. These receptors originate from a woman aged 40 to 50 in good health.

In this sample, this clonotype turned up a few times. This chain uses TRBV6-5 with TRBJ2-5; the D gene is possibly TRBD1 (6 bases). Germline V lookup: CDR1 MNHEY, CDR2 SVGAGI. The length of the CDR3 is 14 residues. Trimming removed 4 bases from V and 2 bases from J, with 11 bases in between. In nucleotides, the CDR3 is TGTGCCAGCAGTTCCCGGACAGCTCAAGAGACCCAGTACTTC. Translating gives CASSSRTAQETQYF.

V is TRBV12-3 or TRBV12-4 and J is TRBJ2-7, with 7 positions matching TRBD2. The CDR3 length is 15 residues. V shed 7 bases and J 2 bases; nucleotides not matched to a gene: 11. CDR3 in amino acids: CASTHSAGEAYEQYF. CDR3 in DNA: TGTGCCAGCACCCATTCGGCGGGAGAGGCCTACGAGCAGTACTTC.

Note on this clonotype: Germline and junction disagree at one end, which may indicate a read error. This sequence joins TRBV9 and TRBJ1-2, with TRBD1 identical over 11 bases. Germline assignment: CDR1 SGDLS and CDR2 YYNGEE. The CDR3 consists of 14 residues. CDR3 nucleotides: TGTGCCGGCAGCGTAGGACAGGGGGCGTATGGCTACACCTTC. It translates to CAGSVGQGAYGYTF. The full variable domain, in which reference TRBV9 and TRBJ1-2 provide the parts outside the CDR3, is DSGVTQTPKHLITATGQRVTLRCSPRSGDLSVYWYQQSLDQGLQFLIQYYNGEERAKGNILERFSAQQFPDLHSELNLSSLELGDSALYFCAGSVGQGAYGYTFGSGTRLTVV.

CDR3 DNA sequence: TGTGCCAGCAGCCATCAGGTTGAGCCCCAGCATTTT. Its protein product is CASSHQVEPQHF. The chain is built from TRBV7-4 and TRBJ1-5; D remains unclear. Germline CDR1 is SGHVT and CDR2 is SQSDAQ. This CDR3 has 12 residues. The ends were cut back, 5 bases at V and 8 bases at J, with 10 bases in the middle.

In this sample, this clonotype turned up a few times. The DNA for the CDR3 is TGCGCCAGCAGCTGGGGACACGAGCAGTACTTC. Its translation: CASSWGHEQYF. This chain joins TRBV5-1 and TRBJ2-5; D possibly matches TRBD1 or TRBD2 (5 bases each). TRBJ2-7 matches the DNA end more closely, so the J call is doubtful. The CDR3 is 11 residues long. The germline CDR1 and CDR2 sequences are SGHRS and YFSETQ.

V and J are TRBV2 and TRBJ2-6; either TRBD1 or TRBD2 may fit D (6 bases each). V was cut by 2 bases and J by 4 bases, with 9 bases left in between. The CDR3 length is 15 residues. CDR1 is SNHLY, CDR2 FYNNEI, per germline. CDR3 in DNA: TGTGCCAGCAGTGAATCGGGGGCAGGGGCCAACGTCCTGACTTTC. Protein sequence: CASSESGAGANVLTF.

This chain links TRBV5-1 with TRBJ1-4; D unclear. V was clipped by 0 bases and J by 3 bases, with 9 bases between them. The length of the CDR3 is 15 residues. Germline CDR1 reads SGHRS; CDR2 reads YFSETQ. This CDR3 is CASSLDGRPNEKLFF. Written as DNA, the CDR3 is TGCGCCAGCAGCTTGGACGGGAGGCCTAATGAAAAACTGTTTTTT. Filled out from reference TRBV5-1 and TRBJ1-4, the complete variable domain reads KAGVTQTPRYLIKTRGQQVTLSCSPISGHRSVSWYQQTPGQGLQFLFEYFSETQRNKGNFPGRFSGRQFSNSRSEMNVSTLELGDSALYLCASSLDGRPNEKLFFGSGTQLSVL.

This clonotype was detected a few times. This rearrangement joins TRBV20-1 to TRBJ1-2, with a tentative D call TRBD1 (5 bases). CDR1 is DFQATT, CDR2 SNEGSKA, per germline (reference sequence). The V end was cut by 6 bases, the J end by 4 bases, with 15 bases between. The length of the CDR3 is 13 residues. In nucleotides, the CDR3 is TGCAGTGCCCTCCGGGGGAGGGGCTATGGCTACACCTTC. It translates to CSALRGRGYGYTF.

The J gene is TRBJ2-7, the V gene TRBV7-3; tentatively, D is TRBD2 (6 bases). Deletions cut 2 bases from V and 7 bases from J, with 21 bases between. Germline V CDR1 and CDR2: SGHTA, FQGTGA. The CDR3 runs 16 residues. This CDR3 is CASSLSGGVGYNEQYF. CDR3 coding DNA: TGTGCCAGCAGCTTATCCGGGGGTGTCGGCTACAATGAGCAGTACTTC.

This chain uses TRBV14 with TRBJ2-7; no definite D call. The length of the CDR3 is 11 residues. V was trimmed by 5 bases and J by 8 bases, leaving 10 bases between them. Germline CDR1 SGHDN, CDR2 FVKESK. The CDR3 DNA sequence: TGTGCCAGCAGCAAGTCTACCCAGCAGTACTTC. This translates into CASSKSTQQYF.

The CDR3 sequence is CSVKPGNSYNEQFF. In nucleotides, the CDR3 is TGCAGTGTTAAACCAGGGAACTCCTACAATGAGCAGTTCTTC. V usage is TRBV20-1 and J usage is TRBJ2-1; tentative D call: TRBD1 (5 bases). V was clipped by 7 bases and J by 0 bases, with 13 bases between them. The CDR3 contains 14 residues. Germline V gene data show CDR1 as DFQATT and CDR2 as SNEGSKA (reference sequence).

The table lists this clonotype with a few counts. V and J are TRBV20-1 and TRBJ2-7; 7 bases are a match to TRBD1. The V segment lost 3 bases and the J segment 1 base; nucleotides outside the gene matches: 12. Germline V gene sequence: CDR1 DFQATT, CDR2 SNEGSKA (reference sequence). The length of the CDR3 is 16 residues. The CDR3 DNA reads as TGCAGTGCTAGCCCCGGACAGGCCAAGGCTTCCTACGAGCAGTACTTC. Translation gives CSASPGQAKASYEQYF.

This clonotype appeared once. The rearrangement uses TRBV7-3 and TRBJ2-3; perhaps TRBD2 as D (6 bases). Germline lookup yields CDR1 SGHTA and CDR2 FQGTGA. CDR3 size: 17 residues. V was pared by 5 bases and J by 0 bases, with 18 bases between. CDR3 sequence reads: CASSLDPPSVSTDTQYF. The CDR3 DNA sequence: TGTGCCAGCAGCCTAGACCCCCCTAGCGTTAGCACAGATACGCAGTATTTT.

CDR3 in DNA: TGTGCCAGCACGGGGATAGAGAGCGAGACCCAGTACTTC. It translates to CASTGIESETQYF. The gene calls are TRBV6-2 or TRBV6-3 and TRBJ2-5; the D gene is possibly TRBD2 (5 bases). The V gene lost 7 bases and the J gene lost 5 bases, with 14 bases spanning the gap. Germline values: CDR1 MNHEY, CDR2 SVGEGT. The CDR3 extends over 13 amino acids.

The gene calls are TRBV11-2 and TRBJ2-1; 11 bases fit TRBD2. Trimming took 3 bases from V and 2 from J; bases not matched to a gene: 3. Germline lookup yields CDR1 SGHAT and CDR2 FQNNGV. This CDR3 has 16 amino acids. The CDR3 reads CASSLTSGVTYNEQFF. As DNA, the CDR3 is TGTGCCAGCAGCTTGACTAGCGGGGTCACCTACAATGAGCAGTTCTTC.

The genes are TRBV15 and TRBJ2-5, with D possibly TRBD1 on 6 matching bases. With 0 bases removed from V and 2 bases from J, the gap between germline ends came to 16 bases. Germline-derived CDR1 and CDR2 are LNHNV and YYDKDF (reference sequence). This CDR3 region has 17 residues. CDR3 region: CATSRDPRDIQQETQYF. Here the CDR3 DNA reads TGTGCCACCAGCAGAGACCCCAGGGACATCCAACAAGAGACCCAGTACTTC. Filled out from reference TRBV15 and TRBJ2-5, the complete variable domain reads DAMVIQNPRYQVTQFGKPVTLSCSQTLNHNVMYWYQQKSSQAPKLLFHYYDKDFNNEADTPDNFQSRRPNTSFCFLDIRSPGLGDTAMYLCATSRDPRDIQQETQYFGPGTRLLVL.

The chain has TRBV9 and TRBJ2-3; D ambiguous. The V gene lost 1 base and the J gene lost 2 bases, with 11 bases spanning the gap. The CDR3 has 15 residues. The germline V gene encodes CDR1 SGDLS and CDR2 YYNGEE. This CDR3 reads CASSVFGDNTDTQYF. The CDR3 DNA sequence: TGTGCCAGCAGCGTATTTGGAGATAACACAGATACGCAGTATTTT.

The chain employs TRBV7-2 and TRBJ1-2; TRBD1 is a possible D gene (6 bases). CDR1 is SGHTA, CDR2 FQGNSA, per germline. The CDR3 is 14 amino acids. The V end was cut by 4 bases, the J end by 0 bases, with 9 bases between. The CDR3 protein is CASSSGTTNYGYTF. The CDR3 bases are TGTGCCAGCAGCTCGGGGACAACTAACTATGGCTACACCTTC.

This clonotype was seen a few times. V is TRBV7-2 and J is TRBJ2-1; D gene ambiguous. V dropped 5 bases and J dropped 8 bases, with 10 bases sitting between them. CDR1 and CDR2 from the germline V gene are SGHTA and FQGNSA. The CDR3 length is 12 residues. CDR3 in DNA: TGTGCCAGCAGCCACAGTGACCATGAGCAGTTCTTC. As protein: CASSHSDHEQFF.

The CDR3 is CASSPPGAGENEQFF. The CDR3 DNA is TGTGCCAGCAGCCCCCCGGGGGCGGGGGAGAATGAGCAGTTCTTC. The V gene is TRBV7-9, the J gene TRBJ2-1; D is possibly TRBD2 (7 bases). The V gene lost 5 bases and the J gene lost 7 bases, with 18 bases spanning the gap. From germline, CDR1 is SEHNR and CDR2 FQNEAQ (reference sequence). The CDR3 runs to 15 residues.

This clonotype was recorded a few times. The chain recombines TRBV25-1 with TRBJ2-3, with TRBD2 matching over 7 bases. Germline-derived CDR1 and CDR2 are MGHDK and SYGVNS. The CDR3 has 16 residues. The V gene end was trimmed by 3 bases and the J gene end by 3 bases; junction bases not matched to a gene: 9. CDR3 bases: TGTGCCAGCAGTGAGGGTGGGGGGGAAGTGACAGATACGCAGTATTTT. This gives the protein CASSEGGGEVTDTQYF.

This clonotype was seen a handful of times. The genes are TRBV6-2 or TRBV6-3 and TRBJ2-7; 7 bases map to TRBD2. CDR3 size: 15 residues. CDR1 and CDR2 from the germline V gene are MNHEY and SVGEGT. After removal of 8 bases from V and 3 bases from J, the junction contained 13 bases not matched to a gene. CDR3 residues: CASRQSGGRFYEQYF. CDR3 nucleotide sequence: TGTGCCAGCCGGCAGTCGGGAGGACGGTTCTACGAGCAGTACTTC.

The V and J genes are TRBV6-6 and TRBJ2-5; unclear D gene. V was trimmed by 6 bases and J by 4 bases, leaving 6 bases between them. The germline V gene has CDR1 MNHNY and CDR2 SVGAGI (reference sequence). This CDR3 is built from 11 residues. This CDR3 reads CASRVVETQYF. The CDR3 DNA reads TGTGCCAGCAGGGTCGTAGAGACCCAGTACTTC.

CDR3 in amino acids: CASSYFLAAATDTQYF. CDR3 bases: TGTGCCAGCAGTTACTTTCTAGCTGCCGCCACAGATACGCAGTATTTT. The chain employs TRBV6-5 and TRBJ2-3, with D perhaps matching TRBD2 (5 bases). CDR1 and CDR2 (germline): MNHEY, SVGAGI. This CDR3 comprises 16 residues. V dropped 1 base and J dropped 2 bases, with 13 bases sitting between them.

This clonotype has more than one count but fewer than ten. This rearrangement joins TRBV28 to TRBJ2-1; no firm D call. Trimming took off 6 bases at V and 4 bases at J, with 16 bases between the two ends. Germline lookup yields CDR1 MDHEN and CDR2 SYDVKM. The CDR3 runs to 15 residues. The DNA for the CDR3 is TGTGCCAGCAGGGAATCCGGCTTTTCATACAATGAGCAGTTCTTC. This codes for CASRESGFSYNEQFF.

The rearrangement uses TRBV24-1 and TRBJ2-5; D unclear. Per the germline V gene, CDR1 is KGHDR and CDR2 is SFDVKD. Trimming took 4 bases from V and 1 from J, leaving 3 bases between them. The CDR3 loop spans 12 amino acids. The DNA for the CDR3 is TGTGCCACCAGTGACTTCCAAGAGACCCAGTACTTC. It yields the protein CATSDFQETQYF.

The chain is built from TRBV25-1 and TRBJ1-1; D might be TRBD1 (5 bases). The V end lost 1 base, the J end lost 0 bases, and 9 bases lay between the germline ends. The CDR3 runs to 15 residues. Germline V gene sequence: CDR1 MGHDK, CDR2 SYGVNS. CDR3 region: CASSELGVLNTEAFF. CDR3 coding DNA: TGTGCCAGCAGTGAATTGGGGGTGTTGAACACTGAAGCTTTCTTT.

This chain links TRBV7-8 with TRBJ2-7; no reliable D call. Germline loops: CDR1 SGHVS, CDR2 FQNEAQ. The V gene lost 4 bases and the J gene lost 9 bases, with 13 bases spanning the gap. This CDR3 contains 12 residues. The CDR3 DNA follows: TGTGCCAGCAGCTCCGATTTACGAGCGCAGTACGTC. Amino acid sequence: CASSSDLRAQYV.

In regard to this clonotype: At one of its ends the junction is not consistent with the germline gene, which may arise from a read error. This sequence joins TRBV7-2 and TRBJ2-2, with TRBD1 identical over 9 bases. The germline CDR1 and CDR2 sequences are SGHTA and FQGNSA. The CDR3 has 15 amino acids. CDR3 in DNA: TGTGCCAGCAGGACCGGGACAGGGAACACCGGGGAGCTGGTTTTT. Residues: CASRTGTGNTGELVF.